The rows below give T cell receptor beta chains drawn from one sample of a study of cytomegalovirus exposure and HLA in healthy donors. The data were produced by immunoSEQ multiplex PCR, yet TCRdb's version contains in-frame clones alone and is incomplete. Among about 120,000 clones listed, roughly 69% were seen once. The sequencing input was PBMCs. The receptors come from a human donor in good health. Both conserved end residues are trimmed from each CDR3.

V gene	J gene	CDR3 protein
TRBV7-6	TRBJ2-5	ASSPTGLQETQY
TRBV2	TRBJ2-6	ASIPDRVPGANVLT
TRBV11-2	TRBJ2-3	ASSFSSGGAKG
TRBV5-4	TRBJ2-3	ASTMRNLAGGTDTQY
TRBV6-1	TRBJ1-1	ASRDRVRNTEAF
TRBV4-3	TRBJ1-2	ASSQDPTGFYGYT
TRBV4-2	TRBJ2-5	ASSPGLAGSEETQY
TRBV27	TRBJ1-5	ASMGSGLHQPQH
TRBV5-1	TRBJ2-5	ASSPRTGGGEETQY
TRBV9	TRBJ2-6	ASSVSGTGANVLT